Described below is a single T cell receptor beta chain sequence and its context. The antigen remains unidentified. These data are taken from a study of OX40 agonist ivuxolimab in advanced cancers. Study-wide context: Ivuxolimab is a fully human IgG2 antibody that activates OX40 (CD134). Patients enrolled in dose escalation were diagnosed with hepatocellular carcinoma, melanoma, renal cell or head and neck cancer. General observations from the study: Clonal expansion among partial responders at 0.1-3.0 mg/kg ranked near the lowest.

This CDR3 has 21 amino acids. Trimming at V came to 0 bases and at J to 4 bases, leaving 21 bases not matched to a gene. Germline V gene sequence: CDR1 GTSNPN, CDR2 SVGIG (reference sequence). Libraries were prepared by immunoSEQ multiplex PCR; TCRdb keeps only in-frame clonotypes and omits some of them. In the table there are about 17,000 clones, over 75% of which are singletons. This TCR was recovered from an adult with an advanced solid tumor such as melanoma, head and neck, liver or kidney cancer. The chain carries TRBV30 and TRBJ1-2; TRBD1 matches 12 bases. Sequenced material: CD4+ or CD8+ T cells sorted from blood, taken in a trial of the OX40 agonist ivuxolimab. The CDR3 spells CAWSVTPGQGASIGRLYGYTF. The CDR3 DNA sequence: TGTGCCTGGAGTGTAACACCGGGACAGGGGGCGTCTATCGGGAGGCTCTATGGCTACACCTTC.